The present T cell receptor (beta chain) was sequenced within a study of blood T cell repertoires in COVID-19. As for the study in general: Sources were T cells, B-cell-depleted T cells, or PBMCs; the material itself was cDNA or gDNA.

This clone was recorded once. J was trimmed by 8 bases and V by 1 base; bases with no gene match: 11. This CDR3 spans 16 amino acids. Germline values: CDR1 MNHEY, CDR2 SVGAGI. How the authors handled the data: Counts of nucleated cells, estimated from reference gene primer amplification, were obtained. TCRdb keeps only in-frame clones here, not all; method: immunoSEQ multiplex PCR. Clone size and the V and J calls come from that table; the DNA yielded D and trimming. The table lists nearly 350,000 clones, more than 75% of them singletons. The sequence derives from a woman between 18 and 29 years old who had recovered from COVID-19. The rearrangement joins TRBV6-5 to TRBJ1-2; 9 nucleotides line up with TRBD1. The sequenced sample consisted of peripheral blood. CDR3 protein: CASSYFFLGQGGGYTF. CDR3 nucleotide sequence: TGTGCCAGCAGTTACTTCTTCTTGGGACAGGGAGGCGGCTACACCTTC.